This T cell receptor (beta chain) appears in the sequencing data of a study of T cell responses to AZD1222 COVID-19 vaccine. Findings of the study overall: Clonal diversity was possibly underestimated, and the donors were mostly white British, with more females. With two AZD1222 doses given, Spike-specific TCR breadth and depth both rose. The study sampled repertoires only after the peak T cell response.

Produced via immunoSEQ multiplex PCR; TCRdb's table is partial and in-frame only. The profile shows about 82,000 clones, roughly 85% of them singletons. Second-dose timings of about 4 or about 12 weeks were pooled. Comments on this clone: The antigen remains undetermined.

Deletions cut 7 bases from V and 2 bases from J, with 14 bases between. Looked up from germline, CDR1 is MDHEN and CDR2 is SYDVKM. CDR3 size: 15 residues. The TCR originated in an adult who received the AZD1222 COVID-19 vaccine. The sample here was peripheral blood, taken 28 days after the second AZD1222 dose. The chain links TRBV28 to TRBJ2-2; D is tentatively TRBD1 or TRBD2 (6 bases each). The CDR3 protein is CASKSPGANTGELFF. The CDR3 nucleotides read TGTGCCAGCAAATCTCCGGGGGCTAACACCGGGGAGCTGTTTTTT.